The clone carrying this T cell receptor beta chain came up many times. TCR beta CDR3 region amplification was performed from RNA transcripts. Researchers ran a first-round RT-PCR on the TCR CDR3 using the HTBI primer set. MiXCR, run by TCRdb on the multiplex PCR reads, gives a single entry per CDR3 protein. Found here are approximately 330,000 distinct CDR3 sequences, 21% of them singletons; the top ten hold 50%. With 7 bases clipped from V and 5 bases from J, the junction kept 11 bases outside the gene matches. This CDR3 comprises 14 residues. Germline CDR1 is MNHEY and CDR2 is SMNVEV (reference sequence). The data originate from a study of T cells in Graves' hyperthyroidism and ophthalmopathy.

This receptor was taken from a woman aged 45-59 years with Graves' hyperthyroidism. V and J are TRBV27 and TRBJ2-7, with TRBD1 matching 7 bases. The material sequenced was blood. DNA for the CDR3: TGTGCCAGCAAAAGGGTGACAGGGTATCACGAGCAGTACTTC. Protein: CASKRVTGYHEQYF.